This T cell receptor beta chain came from a study of blood T cell repertoires in COVID-19. Only in-frame clones appear in the TCRdb table, and some are missing; sequencing was by immunoSEQ multiplex PCR. In the table there are over 200,000 clones, about 86% of which are singletons. The V and J ends lost 5 bases and 5 bases, in that order; junction bases with no gene match: 4. The CDR3 runs to 14 residues. Germline V gene sequence: CDR1 SSHAT, CDR2 FNYEAQ (reference sequence). Sequencing was carried out using PBMCs or T cells enriched from blood (not recorded which). The source of this sequence is a woman aged 50 to 60 with acute COVID-19. This chain joins TRBV7-7 and TRBJ2-2; 8 bases fit TRBD2. CDR3 coding DNA: TGTGCCAGCAGCGGGACTAGTAATACCGGGGAGCTGTTTTTT. Protein sequence: CASSGTSNTGELFF.